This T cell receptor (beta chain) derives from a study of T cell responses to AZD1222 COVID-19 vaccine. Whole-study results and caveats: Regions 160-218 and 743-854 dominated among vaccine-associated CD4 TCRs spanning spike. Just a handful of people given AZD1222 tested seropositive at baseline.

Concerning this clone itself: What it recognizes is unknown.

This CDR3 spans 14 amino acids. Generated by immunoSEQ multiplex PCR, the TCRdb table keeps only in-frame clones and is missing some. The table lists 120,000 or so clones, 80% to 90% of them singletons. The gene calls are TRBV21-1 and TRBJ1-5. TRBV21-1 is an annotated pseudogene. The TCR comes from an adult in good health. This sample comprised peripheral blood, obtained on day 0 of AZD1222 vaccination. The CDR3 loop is CASSPGEGNQPQHF. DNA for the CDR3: TGTGCCAGCTCCCCAGGGGAGGGTAATCAGCCCCAGCATTTT.